The 3 T cell receptor beta chains listed next were all sequenced from one sample in a study of control samples from healthy donors and cancer patients. The assay was immunoSEQ multiplex PCR, and TCRdb's table has in-frame clones only and misses some. The data show 150,000 to 200,000 clones, about 90% seen once. The sample taken for sequencing was blood. These receptors all come from a woman in her thirties or forties in good health.

The V call is TRBV5-6, the J call TRBJ1-3; 10 nucleotides agree with TRBD1. Trimming cost V 5 bases and J 7 bases; bases outside gene matches: 9. This CDR3 region has 15 residues. Germline V gene lookup returns CDR1 SGHDT and CDR2 YYEEEE. CDR3 in amino acids: CASSLRDRGPNTIYF. CDR3 DNA: TGTGCCAGCAGTCTACGGGACAGGGGTCCGAACACCATATATTTT.

The rearrangement links TRBV6-5 to TRBJ2-1; D possibly corresponds to TRBD2 (6 bases). This CDR3 is built from 14 residues. Germline assignment: CDR1 MNHEY and CDR2 SVGAGI. Trimming shortened V by 2 bases and J by 5 bases, and 10 bases separated the two germline ends. As DNA, the CDR3 is TGTGCCAGCAGTTACCGGGGGACGAACAATGAGCAGTTCTTC. Protein sequence: CASSYRGTNNEQFF.

This chain uses TRBV7-2 with TRBJ2-1; D gene uncertain. The CDR3 is made up of 13 amino acids. V lost 0 bases, J lost 5 bases, and 5 bases lay in between. Germline V gene lookup returns CDR1 SGHTA and CDR2 FQGNSA. CDR3 sequence: CASSLARHNEQFF. In DNA form, the CDR3 reads TGTGCCAGCAGCTTAGCGCGTCACAATGAGCAGTTCTTC.